Below, 30 T cell receptor beta chains from the same sample are listed, as sequenced in a study of shared clonotypes between healthy human individuals. CD45RO-negative, CCR7-selected cells formed the naive CD8 fraction, which excluded terminally differentiated effector memory CD45RA+ cells. Clones were sequenced by immunoSEQ multiplex PCR, and TCRdb holds only the in-frame ones, with some missing. The sample includes approximately 600,000 clones, 85% to 95% of them seen just once. The sequenced material came from naive CD8+ T cells sorted from blood. Receptor source: a woman younger than 45 in good health.

The genes are TRBV10-2 and TRBJ1-5; D call uncertain. The germline V gene encodes CDR1 WSHSY and CDR2 SAAADI. Deletions cut 6 bases from V and 0 bases from J, with 12 bases between. This CDR3 spans 15 amino acids. CDR3 sequence reads: CASSPQRGSNQPQHF. The DNA for the CDR3 is TGCGCCAGCAGCCCCCAGCGGGGTAGCAATCAGCCCCAGCATTTT.

This clone has only one observation. The chain links TRBV5-1 to TRBJ2-2; 12 bases agree with TRBD2. The CDR3 is made up of 17 amino acids. Germline V gene sequence: CDR1 SGHRS, CDR2 YFSETQ. The V and J ends lost 3 bases and 8 bases, in that order; junction bases with no gene match: 11. In DNA, the CDR3 is TGCGCCAGCAGCTCGCCTAGCGGGAGGGCCCGTGCTGGGGAGCTGTTTTTT. This encodes CASSSPSGRARAGELFF.

The gene calls are TRBV29-1 and TRBJ2-1; TRBD2 is a possible D gene (6 bases). CDR3 length: 10 amino acids. Per germline, CDR1 SQVTM and CDR2 ANQGSEA. The V gene lost 6 bases and the J gene lost 7 bases, with 7 bases spanning the gap. CDR3 sequence (DNA): TGCAGCGTGAGCGGGAATGAGCAGTTCTTC. It is translated as CSVSGNEQFF.

Only one count was recorded for this clone. The chain couples TRBV28 to TRBJ1-1; no firm D call. The CDR3 totals 13 residues. Per the germline V gene, CDR1 is MDHEN and CDR2 is SYDVKM. V was trimmed by 3 bases and J by 5 bases, leaving 10 bases between them. The DNA for the CDR3 is TGTGCCAGCAGTTTCACGCTTGATACTGAAGCTTTCTTT. It codes for CASSFTLDTEAFF.

The chain uses TRBV5-4 and TRBJ1-2, with 7 bases identical to TRBD1. The CDR3 contains 12 residues. Looked up from germline, CDR1 is SGHNT and CDR2 is YYREEE (reference sequence). J was trimmed by 6 bases and V by 9 bases; bases with no gene match: 8. The CDR3 DNA reads TGTGCCACCAATGACAGGGTTAATGGCTACACCTTC. It translates to CATNDRVNGYTF.

CDR3 sequence reads: CASSPLPGQNYGYTF. The CDR3 coding sequence is TGTGCCAGCAGTCCTTTGCCGGGACAGAACTATGGCTACACCTTC. The chain employs TRBV27 and TRBJ1-2; 7 nucleotides line up with TRBD1. From germline, CDR1 is MNHEY and CDR2 SMNVEV (reference sequence). There are 15 residues in the CDR3. V trimming: 5 bases; J trimming: 2 bases; junction bases outside the gene matches: 8.

The chain is built from TRBV5-1 and TRBJ2-7; 13 bases fit TRBD2. The CDR3 sequence is 17 residues long. CDR1 SGHRS and CDR2 YFSETQ come from the germline V gene. Trimming took 3 bases from V and 3 from J; bases not matched to a gene: 9. Written as DNA, the CDR3 is TGCGCCAGCAGCTCCGGACTAGCGGGAGTTTCCTTCTACGAGCAGTACTTC. The encoded protein is CASSSGLAGVSFYEQYF.

The chain has TRBV7-9 and TRBJ2-5; no clear D. The CDR3 is 12 residues long. V was cut by 6 bases and J by 5 bases, with 10 bases left in between. Germline V gives CDR1 SEHNR, CDR2 FQNEAQ (reference sequence). The CDR3 region is CASSYLWETQYF. The CDR3, as DNA: TGTGCCAGCAGTTACCTATGGGAGACCCAGTACTTC.

This clone has just a few counts. This sequence joins TRBV6-1 and TRBJ1-2, with 7 bases identical to TRBD1. From germline, CDR1 is MNHNS and CDR2 SASEGT. This CDR3 is built from 15 residues. V shed 3 bases, J shed 4 bases, and the junction held 8 bases outside the gene matches. The CDR3 DNA follows: TGTGCCAGCAGTGAGGGACAGATTGTCGCCTATGGCTACACCTTC. Translated, it gives CASSEGQIVAYGYTF.

The chain links TRBV28 to TRBJ2-7; 14 bases are shared with TRBD2. The CDR3 contains 14 residues. CDR1 is MDHEN, CDR2 SYDVKM, per germline. Germline trimming cut 6 bases from V and 4 bases from J; bases unmatched to any gene: 2. CDR3 sequence reads: CASRGTSGRYEQYF. DNA of the CDR3: TGTGCCAGCAGGGGGACTAGCGGGAGATACGAGCAGTACTTC.

This clone was found a few times. This CDR3 is CASSLSRYTGELFF. CDR3 DNA: TGTGCCAGCAGTTTGAGCCGATACACCGGGGAGCTGTTTTTT. The V call is TRBV28, the J call TRBJ2-2, with D unclear. The V gene's germline CDR1 is MDHEN and CDR2 SYDVKM. V gave up 3 bases and J gave up 3 bases, with 8 bases separating them. The CDR3 loop spans 14 amino acids.

V is TRBV7-9 and J is TRBJ1-2; no clear D gene. CDR3 length: 13 amino acids. CDR1 and CDR2 from the germline V gene are SEHNR and FQNEAQ (reference sequence). The germline V and J ends were trimmed by 5 bases and 2 bases, with 9 bases remaining between them. The CDR3 here is CASSPGPNYGYTF. The CDR3 DNA is TGTGCCAGCAGCCCGGGTCCAAACTATGGCTACACCTTC. Drawing the rest from reference TRBV7-9 and TRBJ1-2, the complete variable domain is DTGVSQNPRHKITKRGQNVTFRCDPISEHNRLYWYRQTLGQGPEFLTYFQNEAQLEKSRLLSDRFSAERPKGSFSTLEIQRTEQGDSAMYLCASSPGPNYGYTFGSGTRLTVV.

V is TRBV5-5 and J is TRBJ1-1; D remains ambiguous. CDR1 is SGHKS and CDR2 is YYEKEE in the germline V gene (reference sequence). This CDR3 has 14 amino acids. V was trimmed by 5 bases and J by 3 bases, leaving 14 bases between them. The CDR3 bases are TGTGCCAGCAGTCCCCGCGGGGTCTACACTGAAGCTTTCTTT. Amino acid sequence: CASSPRGVYTEAFF. Full variable domain (missing parts from reference TRBV5-5 and TRBJ1-1): DAGVTQSPTHLIKTRGQQVTLRCSPISGHKSVSWYQQVLGQGPQFIFQYYEKEERGRGNFPDRFSARQFPNYSSELNVNALLLGDSALYLCASSPRGVYTEAFFGQGTRLTVV.

This rearrangement joins TRBV7-9 to TRBJ2-2; 7 bases fit TRBD1. V lost 11 bases and J lost 2; bases outside the gene matches: 8. Germline-derived CDR1 and CDR2 are SEHNR and FQNEAQ (reference sequence). The CDR3 contains 14 residues. The CDR3 coding sequence is TGTGCCCCCGACAGACAGGGTAACACCGGGGAGCTGTTTTTT. The encoded protein is CAPDRQGNTGELFF.

This sequence joins TRBV19 and TRBJ2-4, with D unclear. The CDR3 is 15 residues long. Deletions cut 2 bases from V and 5 bases from J, with 13 bases between. The germline V gene has CDR1 LNHDA and CDR2 SQIVND (reference sequence). The CDR3 reads CASSIRQRRQNIQYF. The CDR3 region has the DNA TGTGCCAGTAGTATAAGGCAGCGCCGTCAAAACATTCAGTACTTC.

The chain is built from TRBV28 and TRBJ2-3, with 9 bases that match TRBD2. Per germline, CDR1 MDHEN and CDR2 SYDVKM. V trimming: 6 bases; J trimming: 4 bases; junction bases outside the gene matches: 14. This CDR3 has 17 amino acids. The CDR3 DNA is TGTGCCAGCAGCGCCTTTTTGCGGGAGGGCCCCGCAGATACGCAGTATTTT. As protein: CASSAFLREGPADTQYF.

The chain has TRBV27 and TRBJ2-1; TRBD2 matches at 9 bases. Per the germline V gene, CDR1 is MNHEY and CDR2 is SMNVEV (reference sequence). This CDR3 is 15 amino acids long. After removal of 4 bases from V and 5 bases from J, the junction contained 6 bases not matched to a gene. The CDR3 DNA reads as TGTGCCAGCAGTTCCCGGACTAGCGACCACAATGAGCAGTTCTTC. Translating gives CASSSRTSDHNEQFF.

This clone was seen just once. The chain employs TRBV28 and TRBJ2-3, with 9 bases lining up with TRBD1. The CDR3 is 16 residues long. Trimming removed 4 bases from V and 2 bases from J; junction bases left unmatched: 7. Germline CDR1 MDHEN, CDR2 SYDVKM. The CDR3 here is CASSSGTGFLTDTQYF. The CDR3 region has the DNA TGTGCCAGCAGTTCGGGGACAGGGTTTCTCACAGATACGCAGTATTTT.

The genes are TRBV15 and TRBJ2-7; tentative D call: TRBD1 (6 bases). This CDR3 is 13 amino acids long. V was trimmed by 1 base and J by 6 bases, leaving 10 bases between them. From germline, CDR1 is LNHNV and CDR2 YYDKDF (reference sequence). The chain's CDR3 is CATSRVTGIEQYF. For the CDR3, the DNA is TGTGCCACCAGCAGAGTCACAGGGATCGAGCAGTACTTC. Supplemented by reference TRBV15 and TRBJ2-7, the full variable domain reads DAMVIQNPRYQVTQFGKPVTLSCSQTLNHNVMYWYQQKSSQAPKLLFHYYDKDFNNEADTPDNFQSRRPNTSFCFLDIRSPGLGDTAMYLCATSRVTGIEQYFGPGTRLTVT.

J is TRBJ2-7 and V is TRBV18, with TRBD2 identical over 8 bases. The CDR3 length is 14 residues. In germline, CDR1 is KGHSH, CDR2 LQKENI. With V trimmed by 5 bases and J by 0 bases, 3 bases remained unmatched. The DNA for the CDR3 is TGTGCCAGCTCAACTAGCGGATCCTCCTACGAGCAGTACTTC. This gives the protein CASSTSGSSYEQYF.

This rearrangement joins TRBV4-1 to TRBJ2-7, with TRBD1 as a possible D gene (7 bases). Per germline, CDR1 MGHRA and CDR2 YSYEKL. This CDR3 is built from 15 residues. V lost 2 bases to trimming and J lost 7 bases, with 18 bases between them. The CDR3 DNA reads as TGCGCCAGCAGCCAACGCCGACAGGGACTCCTGGAGCAGTACTTC. This gives the protein CASSQRRQGLLEQYF.

As DNA, the CDR3 is TGTGCCAGCAGTTTTGGGGGGGAAGTCACTGAAGCTTTCTTT. This translates into CASSFGGEVTEAFF. This chain connects TRBV7-3 to TRBJ1-1; possible D gene TRBD1, 5 bases. The CDR3 covers 14 residues. The V and J ends lost 6 bases and 4 bases respectively, with 15 bases between them. Looked up from germline, CDR1 is SGHTA and CDR2 is FQGTGA.

The chain has TRBV7-7 and TRBJ2-1, with D possibly called TRBD1 or TRBD2 (5 bases each). The CDR3 extends over 13 amino acids. CDR1 and CDR2 from the germline V gene are SSHAT and FNYEAQ (reference sequence). V gave up 3 bases and J gave up 6 bases, with 9 bases separating them. The CDR3 reads CASSLGESNEQFF. The CDR3 coding sequence is TGTGCCAGCAGCTTGGGGGAGAGCAATGAGCAGTTCTTC.

This CDR3 reads CASSFLYPETWNEQFF. In nucleotides, the CDR3 is TGTGCCAGCAGTTTTCTCTATCCCGAAACGTGGAATGAGCAGTTCTTC. The V gene is TRBV27, the J gene TRBJ2-1; no reliable D call. CDR3 length: 16 amino acids. With 3 bases removed from V and 7 bases from J, the gap between germline ends came to 19 bases. From germline, CDR1 is MNHEY and CDR2 SMNVEV (reference sequence).

The rearrangement uses TRBV9 and TRBJ2-5, with D uncertain. The CDR3 sequence is 11 residues long. Trimming shortened V by 3 bases and J by 5 bases, and 5 bases separated the two germline ends. Germline assignment: CDR1 SGDLS and CDR2 YYNGEE. This CDR3 is CASSDWETQYF. As DNA, the CDR3 is TGTGCCAGCAGCGACTGGGAGACCCAGTACTTC.

The rearrangement links TRBV27 to TRBJ1-5, with a possible D match to TRBD1 (5 bases). Per germline, CDR1 MNHEY and CDR2 SMNVEV (reference sequence). V shed 3 bases and J shed 3 bases, with 6 bases lying between them. The CDR3 has 13 residues. The CDR3 is CASSLGDNQPQHF. The CDR3 DNA sequence: TGTGCCAGCAGTTTGGGGGACAATCAGCCCCAGCATTTT.

CDR3 DNA: TGTGCCAGCAGCGATGCCACCGTCTACGAGCAGTACTTC. Protein product: CASSDATVYEQYF. The chain is built from TRBV7-2 and TRBJ2-5; D is unresolved. The J call is uncertain, as TRBJ2-7 better fits the DNA end. The germline CDR1 and CDR2 sequences are SGHTA and FQGNSA. This CDR3 contains 13 residues.

The chain recombines TRBV28 with TRBJ1-1; 7 bases agree with TRBD1. Per germline, CDR1 MDHEN and CDR2 SYDVKM. The CDR3 length is 13 residues. J lost 4 bases, V lost 4 bases, and 3 bases had no gene match. This CDR3 is CASSSGGVTEAFF. In DNA form, the CDR3 reads TGTGCCAGCAGTTCAGGGGGTGTCACTGAAGCTTTCTTT.

V and J are TRBV4-1 and TRBJ2-7; TRBD1 matches at 7 bases. The germline CDR1 and CDR2 sequences are MGHRA and YSYEKL. CDR3 length: 16 residues. J lost 0 bases, V lost 1 base, and 6 bases had no gene match. CDR3: CASSQGWAGGSYEQYF. The CDR3 DNA reads as TGCGCCAGCAGCCAAGGGTGGGCAGGGGGCTCCTACGAGCAGTACTTC.

This rearrangement joins TRBV13 to TRBJ2-3; D is uncertain. V was shortened by 5 bases and J by 2 bases, with 14 bases between the two germline ends. Germline CDR1 PRHDT, CDR2 FYEKMQ (reference sequence). CDR3 length: 15 amino acids. The CDR3 bases are TGTGCCAGCAGCCCAACCAGGACCTTCACAGATACGCAGTATTTT. Its protein is CASSPTRTFTDTQYF.